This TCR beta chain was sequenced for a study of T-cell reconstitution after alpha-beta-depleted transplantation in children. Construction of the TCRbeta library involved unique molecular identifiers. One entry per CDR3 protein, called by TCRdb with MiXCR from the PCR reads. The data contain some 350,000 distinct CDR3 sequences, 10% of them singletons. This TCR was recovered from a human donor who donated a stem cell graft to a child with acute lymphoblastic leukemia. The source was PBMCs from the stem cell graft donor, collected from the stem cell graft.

The chain's CDR3 is CSARDIDREETQYF. The CDR3 nucleotides are TGCAGTGCTAGAGATATCGACAGGGAAGAGACCCAGTACTTC. The chain has TRBV20-1 and TRBJ2-5; 7 nucleotides align to TRBD1. This CDR3 contains 14 residues. Trimming cost V 0 bases and J 3 bases; bases outside gene matches: 4. Per germline, CDR1 DFQATT and CDR2 SNEGSKA (reference sequence).